The clone carrying this T cell receptor (beta chain) showed up just once. Antigen: not known. This CDR3 is built from 15 residues. The V end lost 5 bases, the J end lost 0 bases, and 11 bases lay between the germline ends. The V gene's germline CDR1 is SGHTA and CDR2 FQGNSA. The Oncomine TCR Beta short-read assay was applied to DNA of cultured CD4+ T cells. TCRdb re-derived calls from the PCR reads in MiXCR, one entry per CDR3 protein. This sample has 9,500 to 13,000 distinct CDR3 sequences, with over 75% found just once. This record belongs to a study of vaccination and CD4 T cells after COVID-19. About the research overall: Nine convalescent patients had mild and one had severe PCR-confirmed SARS-CoV-2 disease.

Study results and caveats: Reactive clonotype counts went from median approximately 20 after infection to about 38 after vaccination, nonsignificantly.

As to treatment: roughly nine-day PBMC culture with coronavirus spike peptide pools or control peptides (ViraFEST assay). Investigators isolated CD4+ T cells by negative selection after roughly eleven days of culture. Sequenced material: CD4+ T cells from blood, cultured in vitro. The TCR was taken from a human donor who had recovered from COVID-19. This chain joins TRBV7-2 and TRBJ2-4; a weak D match, TRBD2 (5 bases). The CDR3 loop reads CASSPDFLAKNIQYF. CDR3 in DNA: TGTGCCAGCAGCCCGGACTTTTTAGCCAAAAACATTCAGTACTTC. Supplemented by reference TRBV7-2 and TRBJ2-4, the full variable domain reads GAGVSQSPSNKVTEKGKDVELRCDPISGHTALYWYRQSLGQGLEFLIYFQGNSAPDKSGLPSDRFSAERTGGSVSTLTIQRTQQEDSAVYLCASSPDFLAKNIQYFGAGTRLSVL.